The 18 T cell receptor beta chains in this list originate from one sample, sequenced in a study of blood T cell repertoires in COVID-19 (dated by TCRdb to the early 2020s). Library preparation was by the immunoSEQ multiplex PCR assay. Held by TCRdb, this immuneACCESS table contains in-frame sequences only and omits some clones. Under half of the omission traces to an unresolved V gene where checked; the cause of the rest is unknown. Here the sample has about 120,000 clones; 75% to 85% occur a single time. 3.5% to 4% of the sample is held by the ten biggest clonotypes. Sequenced material: peripheral blood. Every receptor here comes from a woman in her forties or fifties with acute or convalescent COVID-19.

For the CDR3, the DNA is TGTGCCAGCAGCTTGGAGTCCGGACACCGAGCTTTCTTT. This gives the protein CASSLESGHRAFF. This chain joins TRBV5-6 and TRBJ1-1, with D possibly matching TRBD1 (5 bases). Trimming took off 0 bases at V and 10 bases at J, with 13 bases between the two ends. This CDR3 spans 13 amino acids. CDR1 is SGHDT and CDR2 is YYEEEE in the germline V gene.

The count of this clone is one. The chain joins TRBV2 to TRBJ1-2; 8 bases agree with TRBD1. The CDR3 loop spans 13 amino acids. V dropped 4 bases and J dropped 6; count of bases not matched to a gene: 4. CDR1 is SNHLY, CDR2 FYNNEI, per germline. The CDR3 region is CASSGQGPDGYTF. The DNA of the CDR3 is TGTGCCAGCAGTGGACAGGGGCCGGATGGCTACACCTTC.

The J gene is TRBJ2-3, the V gene TRBV2; TRBD2 matches at 8 bases. V lost 3 bases and J lost 1; bases outside the gene matches: 6. Per germline, CDR1 SNHLY and CDR2 FYNNEI. The CDR3 sequence is 16 residues long. In DNA, the CDR3 is TGTGCCAGCAGTGATTTCCCGGGAGGGCGCACAGATACGCAGTATTTT. Amino acids: CASSDFPGGRTDTQYF.

V and J are TRBV10-1 and TRBJ1-4; 7 bases are shared with TRBD1. Losses at the gene ends were 4 bases for V and 8 bases for J; bases not matched to a gene: 4. This CDR3 is built from 13 residues. The germline gives CDR1 WNHNN, CDR2 SYGVQD (reference sequence). The CDR3 DNA is TGCGCCAGCAGTGTAGGACAGGCCGAAAAACTGTTTTTT. Translation: CASSVGQAEKLFF.

V usage is TRBV4-1 and J usage is TRBJ2-2; the D is unclear. This CDR3 has 13 residues. Trimming took off 4 bases at V and 3 bases at J, with 6 bases between the two ends. Germline-derived CDR1 and CDR2 are MGHRA and YSYEKL. The CDR3, as DNA: TGCGCCAGCAGCCTTTCTTACACCGGGGAGCTGTTTTTT. Translation: CASSLSYTGELFF.

This chain connects TRBV25-1 to TRBJ2-2; the D gene is possibly TRBD2 (6 bases). The V gene lost 8 bases and the J gene lost 0 bases, with 13 bases spanning the gap. CDR3 length: 15 amino acids. Germline V lookup: CDR1 MGHDK, CDR2 SYGVNS. CDR3 residues: CASSGGTANTGELFF. CDR3 sequence (DNA): TGTGCCAGCTCCGGTGGGACTGCGAACACCGGGGAGCTGTTTTTT.

The sample holds one count of this clone. The chain carries TRBV10-3 and TRBJ1-3; 7 bases map to TRBD1. There are 17 residues in the CDR3. Germline trimming cut 1 base from V and 3 bases from J; bases unmatched to any gene: 9. The germline gives CDR1 ENHRY, CDR2 SYGVKD. CDR3: CAISEFKYRGRGNTIYF. CDR3 in DNA: TGTGCCATCAGTGAGTTCAAGTACAGGGGTCGTGGAAACACCATATATTTT.

This sequence joins TRBV28 and TRBJ1-6; no clear D gene. The V end lost 6 bases, the J end lost 7 bases, and 10 bases lay between the germline ends. Germline loops: CDR1 MDHEN, CDR2 SYDVKM. This CDR3 is 13 amino acids long. The CDR3 coding sequence is TGTGCCAGCAGAGAGGGTGGGAATTCACCCCTCCACTTT. It specifies CASREGGNSPLHF.

The rearrangement links TRBV5-1 to TRBJ1-1; D call uncertain. Germline assignment: CDR1 SGHRS and CDR2 YFSETQ. This CDR3 has 15 amino acids. The V and J ends lost 2 bases and 0 bases respectively, with 11 bases between them. CDR3 loop: CASSLLAAMNTEAFF. The CDR3 DNA reads TGCGCCAGCAGCTTATTAGCAGCCATGAACACTGAAGCTTTCTTT.

The V and J genes are TRBV6-6 and TRBJ1-4, with D possibly being TRBD1 (6 bases). CDR1 MNHNY and CDR2 SVGAGI come from the germline V gene (reference sequence). This CDR3 region has 14 residues. V dropped 2 bases and J dropped 11 bases, with 15 bases sitting between them. The CDR3: CASSYGQRQGKLFF. The CDR3 nucleotides read TGTGCCAGCAGTTACGGGCAGAGGCAGGGGAAACTGTTTTTT.

The CDR3 DNA is TGTGCCACCAGCAGAGTCGGGGGACGCAAGAATGAAAAACTGTTTTTT. Translation: CATSRVGGRKNEKLFF. The chain joins TRBV15 to TRBJ1-4, with D possibly being TRBD1 (5 bases). In germline, CDR1 is LNHNV, CDR2 YYDKDF (reference sequence). This CDR3 comprises 16 residues. V was cut by 1 base and J by 5 bases, with 14 bases left in between. The full variable domain, with the rest looked up from reference TRBV15 and TRBJ1-4, is DAMVIQNPRYQVTQFGKPVTLSCSQTLNHNVMYWYQQKSSQAPKLLFHYYDKDFNNEADTPDNFQSRRPNTSFCFLDIRSPGLGDTAMYLCATSRVGGRKNEKLFFGSGTQLSVL.

This chain uses TRBV28 with TRBJ1-4; TRBD1 matches at 8 bases. The CDR3 sequence is 16 residues long. From germline, CDR1 is MDHEN and CDR2 SYDVKM. V shed 2 bases, J shed 7 bases, and the junction held 9 bases outside the gene matches. CDR3 nucleotides: TGTGCCAGCAGTTTAACCATACAGGGGGTCGGTGAAAAACTGTTTTTT. This sequence encodes CASSLTIQGVGEKLFF.

This clone came up a few times. The chain employs TRBV30 and TRBJ2-3; 9 bases align to TRBD1. The length of the CDR3 is 15 residues. Germline CDR1 GTSNPN, CDR2 SVGIG (reference sequence). With 5 bases clipped from V and 0 bases from J, the junction kept 6 bases outside the gene matches. For the CDR3, the DNA is TGTGCCTGGGACACGACAGGGGGAAGCACAGATACGCAGTATTTT. Amino acid sequence: CAWDTTGGSTDTQYF.

The rearrangement uses TRBV6-1 and TRBJ2-5, with 8 bases matching TRBD1. This CDR3 is 15 amino acids long. CDR1 and CDR2 (germline): MNHNS, SASEGT. V dropped 2 bases and J dropped 5; count of bases not matched to a gene: 7. The CDR3 sequence is CASSERTGIEETQYF. DNA of the CDR3: TGTGCCAGCAGTGAAAGGACAGGGATAGAGGAGACCCAGTACTTC.

The chain recombines TRBV6-5 with TRBJ1-3; D gene ambiguous. CDR3 length equals 13 residues. V lost 6 bases and J lost 0, with 6 bases in between. From germline, CDR1 is MNHEY and CDR2 SVGAGI. The CDR3 reads CASSRNSGNTIYF. CDR3 DNA sequence: TGTGCCAGCAGCAGGAACTCTGGAAACACCATATATTTT.

The J gene is TRBJ2-2, the V gene TRBV15, with 11 bases fitting TRBD2. Germline CDR1 and CDR2: LNHNV and YYDKDF (reference sequence). The trim removed 0 bases at V and 5 bases at J, leaving 11 bases unmatched. The CDR3 runs to 19 residues. The CDR3 region has the DNA TGTGCCACCAGCAGAGATAAGGGTAGCGGGGGGGCGCTAACCGGGGAGCTGTTTTTT. Translated: CATSRDKGSGGALTGELFF. Complete variable domain (other parts from reference TRBV15 and TRBJ2-2): DAMVIQNPRYQVTQFGKPVTLSCSQTLNHNVMYWYQQKSSQAPKLLFHYYDKDFNNEADTPDNFQSRRPNTSFCFLDIRSPGLGDTAMYLCATSRDKGSGGALTGELFFGEGSRLTVL.

The rearrangement uses TRBV6-6 and TRBJ2-1, with TRBD2 matching 15 bases. J lost 8 bases, V lost 4 bases, and 3 bases had no gene match. The CDR3 totals 15 residues. Germline lookup yields CDR1 MNHNY and CDR2 SVGAGI (reference sequence). For the CDR3, the DNA is TGTGCCAGCAGTTTGGGACTAGCGGGGGGACATGAGCAGTTCTTC. The encoded protein is CASSLGLAGGHEQFF.

The chain is built from TRBV5-1 and TRBJ2-2, with a tentative D call TRBD1 (6 bases). V lost 0 bases, J lost 0 bases, and 12 bases lay in between. There are 17 residues in the CDR3. Germline V gives CDR1 SGHRS, CDR2 YFSETQ. This chain's CDR3 is CASSLAQGPTNTGELFF. In nucleotides, the CDR3 is TGCGCCAGCAGCTTGGCGCAGGGGCCCACGAACACCGGGGAGCTGTTTTTT.